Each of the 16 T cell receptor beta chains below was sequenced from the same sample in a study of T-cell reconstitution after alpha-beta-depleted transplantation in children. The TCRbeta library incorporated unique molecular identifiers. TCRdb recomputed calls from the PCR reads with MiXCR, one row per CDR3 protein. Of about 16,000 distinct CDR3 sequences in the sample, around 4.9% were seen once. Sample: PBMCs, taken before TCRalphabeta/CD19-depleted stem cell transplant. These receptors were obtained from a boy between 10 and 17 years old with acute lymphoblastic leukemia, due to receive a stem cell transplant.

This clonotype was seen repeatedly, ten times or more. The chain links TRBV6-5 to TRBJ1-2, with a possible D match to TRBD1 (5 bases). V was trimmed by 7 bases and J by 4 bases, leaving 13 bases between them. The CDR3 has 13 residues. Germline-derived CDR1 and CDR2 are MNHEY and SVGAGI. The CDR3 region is CASNQGPTYGYTF. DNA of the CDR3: TGTGCCAGCAATCAGGGCCCCACCTATGGCTACACCTTC.

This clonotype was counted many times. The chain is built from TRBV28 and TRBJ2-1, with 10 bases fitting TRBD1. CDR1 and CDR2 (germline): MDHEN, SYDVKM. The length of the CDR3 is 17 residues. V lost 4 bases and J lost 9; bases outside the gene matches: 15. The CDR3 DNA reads TGTGCCAGCAGTTCGCCGGGACAGGGGTCCTTGAGCGGTGAGCAGTTCTTC. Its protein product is CASSSPGQGSLSGEQFF.

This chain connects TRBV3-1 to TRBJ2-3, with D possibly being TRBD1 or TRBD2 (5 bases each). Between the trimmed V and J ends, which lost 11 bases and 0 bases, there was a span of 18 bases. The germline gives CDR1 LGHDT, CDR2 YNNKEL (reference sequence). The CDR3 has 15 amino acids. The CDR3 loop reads CASCQVGASTDTQYF. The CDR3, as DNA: TGTGCCTCCTGCCAGGTCGGGGCTAGCACAGATACGCAGTATTTT.

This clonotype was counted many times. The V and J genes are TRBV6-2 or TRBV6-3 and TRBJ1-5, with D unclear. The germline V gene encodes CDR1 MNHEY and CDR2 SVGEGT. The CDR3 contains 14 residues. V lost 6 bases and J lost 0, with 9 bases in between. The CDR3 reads CASRPINSNQPQHF. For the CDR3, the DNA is TGTGCCAGCAGACCAATAAATAGCAATCAGCCCCAGCATTTT.

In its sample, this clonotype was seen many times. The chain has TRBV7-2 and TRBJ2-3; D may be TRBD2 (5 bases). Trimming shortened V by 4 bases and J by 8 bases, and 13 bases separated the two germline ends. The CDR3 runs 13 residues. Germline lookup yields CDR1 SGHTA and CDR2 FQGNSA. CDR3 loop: CASSSPPAGTQYF. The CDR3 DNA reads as TGTGCCAGCAGCTCCCCCCCCGCGGGTACGCAGTATTTT.

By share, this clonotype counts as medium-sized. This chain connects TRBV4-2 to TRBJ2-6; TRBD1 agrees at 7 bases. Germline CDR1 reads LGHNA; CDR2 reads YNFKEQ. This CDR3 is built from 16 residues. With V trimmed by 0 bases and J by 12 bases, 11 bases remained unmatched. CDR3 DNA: TGTGCCAGCAGCCAAGACCGGGACAGCAACTCGGGCGTCCTGACTTTC. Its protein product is CASSQDRDSNSGVLTF.

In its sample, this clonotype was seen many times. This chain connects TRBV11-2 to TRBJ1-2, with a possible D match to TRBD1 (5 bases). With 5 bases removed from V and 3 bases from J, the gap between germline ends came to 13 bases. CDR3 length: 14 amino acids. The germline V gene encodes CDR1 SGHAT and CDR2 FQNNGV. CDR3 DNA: TGTGCCAGCAGCCCCGCGGGGCACGACTATGGCTACACCTTC. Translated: CASSPAGHDYGYTF.

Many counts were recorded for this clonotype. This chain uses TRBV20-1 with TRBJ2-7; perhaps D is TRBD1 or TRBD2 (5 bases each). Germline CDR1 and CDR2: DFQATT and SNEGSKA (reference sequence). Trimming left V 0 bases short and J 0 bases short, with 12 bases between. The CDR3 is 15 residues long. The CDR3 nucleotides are TGCAGTGCTAGAGATTTTGGGGGTTACTCCTACGAGCAGTACTTC. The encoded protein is CSARDFGGYSYEQYF.

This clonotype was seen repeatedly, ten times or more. CDR3 nucleotides: TGCGCCAGCAGCTTGTACAGAGATAATTCACCCCTCCACTTT. Amino acids: CASSLYRDNSPLHF. The rearrangement joins TRBV5-1 to TRBJ1-6; D is unclear. This CDR3 spans 14 amino acids. Germline CDR1 and CDR2: SGHRS and YFSETQ. V was trimmed by 1 base and J by 5 bases, leaving 7 bases between them. Full variable domain (remainder filled in from reference TRBV5-1 and TRBJ1-6): KAGVTQTPRYLIKTRGQQVTLSCSPISGHRSVSWYQQTPGQGLQFLFEYFSETQRNKGNFPGRFSGRQFSNSRSEMNVSTLELGDSALYLCASSLYRDNSPLHFGNGTRLTVT.

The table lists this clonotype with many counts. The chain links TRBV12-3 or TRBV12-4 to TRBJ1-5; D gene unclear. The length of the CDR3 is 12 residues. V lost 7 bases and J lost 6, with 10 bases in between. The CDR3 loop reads CASTHGGQPQHF. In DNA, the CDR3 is TGTGCCAGCACCCATGGCGGTCAGCCCCAGCATTTT.

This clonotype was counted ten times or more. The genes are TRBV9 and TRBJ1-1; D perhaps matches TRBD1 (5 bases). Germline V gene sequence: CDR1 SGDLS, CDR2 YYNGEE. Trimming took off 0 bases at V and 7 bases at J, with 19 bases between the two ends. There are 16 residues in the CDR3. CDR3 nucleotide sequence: TGTGCCAGCAGCGTAGAGGTGATGGGGGGTCTGGGTGAAGCTTTCTTT. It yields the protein CASSVEVMGGLGEAFF.

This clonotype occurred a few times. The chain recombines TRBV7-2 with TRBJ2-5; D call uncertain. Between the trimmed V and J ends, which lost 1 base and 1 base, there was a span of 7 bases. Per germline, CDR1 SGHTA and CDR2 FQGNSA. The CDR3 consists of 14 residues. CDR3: CASSLELLQETQYF. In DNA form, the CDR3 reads TGTGCCAGCAGCTTAGAACTACTCCAAGAGACCCAGTACTTC.

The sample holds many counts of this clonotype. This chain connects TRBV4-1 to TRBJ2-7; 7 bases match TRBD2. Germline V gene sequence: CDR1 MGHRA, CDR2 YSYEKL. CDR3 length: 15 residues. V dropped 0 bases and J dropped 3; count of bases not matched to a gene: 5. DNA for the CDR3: TGCGCCAGCAGCCAAGATTGGCGGGAGAGCTACGAGCAGTACTTC. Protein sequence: CASSQDWRESYEQYF.

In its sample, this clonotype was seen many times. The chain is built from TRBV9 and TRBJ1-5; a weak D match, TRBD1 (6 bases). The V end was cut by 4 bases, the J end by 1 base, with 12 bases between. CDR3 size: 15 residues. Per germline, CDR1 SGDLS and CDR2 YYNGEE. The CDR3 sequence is CASSLQGGSNQPQHF. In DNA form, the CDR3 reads TGTGCCAGCAGCCTACAGGGAGGGAGCAATCAGCCCCAGCATTTT.

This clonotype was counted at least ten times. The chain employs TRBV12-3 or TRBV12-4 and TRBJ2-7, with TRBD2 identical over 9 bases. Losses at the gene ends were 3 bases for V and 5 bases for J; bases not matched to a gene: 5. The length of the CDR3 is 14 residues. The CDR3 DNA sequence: TGTGCCAGCAGTTTGTCGGGACTAGCCGACGAGCAGTACTTC. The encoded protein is CASSLSGLADEQYF.

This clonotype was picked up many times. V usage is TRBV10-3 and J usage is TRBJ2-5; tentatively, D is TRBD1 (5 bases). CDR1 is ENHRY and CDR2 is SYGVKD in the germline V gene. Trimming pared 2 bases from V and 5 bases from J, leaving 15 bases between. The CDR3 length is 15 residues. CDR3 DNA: TGTGCCATCAGTGAGCCCGACAGCCACGGGGAGACCCAGTACTTC. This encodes CAISEPDSHGETQYF.